This T cell receptor beta chain came from a study of blood T cell repertoires in COVID-19. Whole-study context: From the United States, Italy and Spain came samples of acute and convalescent COVID-19.

This clone was found once. Authors' analysis steps: Amplification with reference gene primers provided the estimates of nucleated cell counts. Sequencing was performed with immunoSEQ multiplex PCR; in TCRdb, only in-frame clones are kept and a portion is missing. V and J calls and clone size are copied from that table; D and trimming were computed from the DNA. Seen here are over 100,000 clones, about nine tenths observed once, and the top ten hold roughly 1.9%. The V gene's germline CDR1 is WNHNN and CDR2 SYGVQD (reference sequence). V shed 3 bases and J shed 8 bases, with 23 bases lying between them. The CDR3 has 17 amino acids.

The rearrangement joins TRBV10-1 to TRBJ1-5; unclear D gene. The sample taken for sequencing was peripheral blood. This receptor was obtained from a woman in her fifties or sixties with COVID-19, enrolled during active disease. The CDR3 is CASSDRGGSRFWEPQHF. The DNA for the CDR3 is TGCGCCAGCAGTGATAGAGGCGGGTCTAGGTTTTGGGAGCCCCAGCATTTT.